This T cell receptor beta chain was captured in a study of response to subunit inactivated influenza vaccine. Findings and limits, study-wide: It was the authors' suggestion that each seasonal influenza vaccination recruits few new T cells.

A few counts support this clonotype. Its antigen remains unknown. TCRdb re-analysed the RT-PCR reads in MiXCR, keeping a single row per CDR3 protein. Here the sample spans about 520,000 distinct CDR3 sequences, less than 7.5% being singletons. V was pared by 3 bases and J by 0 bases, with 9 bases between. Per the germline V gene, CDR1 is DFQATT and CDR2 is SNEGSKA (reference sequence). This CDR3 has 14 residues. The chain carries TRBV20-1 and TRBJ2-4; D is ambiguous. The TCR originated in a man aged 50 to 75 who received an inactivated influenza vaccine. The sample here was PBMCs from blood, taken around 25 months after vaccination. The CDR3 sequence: CSARSHLAKNIQYF. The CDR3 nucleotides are TGCAGTGCTAGGTCTCATCTAGCCAAAAACATTCAGTACTTC.